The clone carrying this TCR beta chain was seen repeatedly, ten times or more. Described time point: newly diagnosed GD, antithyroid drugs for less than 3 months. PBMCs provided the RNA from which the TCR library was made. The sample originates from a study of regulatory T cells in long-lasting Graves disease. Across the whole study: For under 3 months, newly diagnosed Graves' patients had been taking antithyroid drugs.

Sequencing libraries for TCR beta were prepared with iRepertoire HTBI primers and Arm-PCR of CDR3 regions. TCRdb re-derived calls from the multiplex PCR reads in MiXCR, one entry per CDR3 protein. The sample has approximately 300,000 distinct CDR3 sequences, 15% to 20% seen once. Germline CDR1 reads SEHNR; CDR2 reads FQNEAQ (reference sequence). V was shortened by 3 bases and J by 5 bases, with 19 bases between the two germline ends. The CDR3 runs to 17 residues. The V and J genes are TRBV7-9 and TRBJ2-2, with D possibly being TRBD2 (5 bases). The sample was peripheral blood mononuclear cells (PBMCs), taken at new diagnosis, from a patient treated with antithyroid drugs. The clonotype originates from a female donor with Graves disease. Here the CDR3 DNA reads TGTGCCAGCAGCTTCCCTGATGCGGGCCCGGGTACCGGGGAGCTGTTTTTT. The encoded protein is CASSFPDAGPGTGELFF.